The present entry profiles one T cell receptor (beta chain) with its context. The CDR3 has 14 amino acids. Germline V lookup: CDR1 WNHNN, CDR2 SYGVQD (reference sequence). V lost 2 bases, J lost 6 bases, and 14 bases lay in between. The sort gate was single viable CD3+CD4+CD8-CD45RO+ cells for memory CD4+ T cells. As handled by the study authors: After removing out-of-frame reads, around 2,000,000 distinct TCRbeta sequences remained. The protocol was immunoSEQ multiplex PCR, while the TCRdb copy is restricted to in-frame clones and leaves out a portion. That table is the source of V, J and clone size, and D and trimming were worked out from the DNA. The sample shows roughly 45,000 clones, over 75% of them seen only once. The sample is drawn from a study of memory CD4+ T cells and cytomegalovirus serostatus. Study context: Donors were healthy Belgian adults, about ten CMV seropositive and approximately 25 seronegative.

This chain joins TRBV10-1 and TRBJ2-7, with a possible D match to TRBD2 (6 bases). This sequence was found in an adult in good health and CMV-seronegative. Sequencing input: memory CD4+ T cells from blood. CDR3 sequence reads: CASSERRLGGEQYF. CDR3 sequence (DNA): TGCGCCAGCAGTGAGAGGAGACTAGGCGGCGAGCAGTACTTC.